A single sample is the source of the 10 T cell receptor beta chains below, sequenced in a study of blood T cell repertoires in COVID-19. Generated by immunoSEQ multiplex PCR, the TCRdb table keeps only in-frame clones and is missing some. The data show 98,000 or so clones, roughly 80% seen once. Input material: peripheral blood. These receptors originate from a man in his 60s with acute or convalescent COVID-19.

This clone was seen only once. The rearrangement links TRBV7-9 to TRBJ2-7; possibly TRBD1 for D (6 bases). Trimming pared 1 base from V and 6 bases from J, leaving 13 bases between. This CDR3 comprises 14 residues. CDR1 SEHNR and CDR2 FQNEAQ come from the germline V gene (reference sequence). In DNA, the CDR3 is TGTGCCAGCAGCTTAGAAGGCAGGGGTACCGAGCAGTACTTC. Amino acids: CASSLEGRGTEQYF.

The CDR3, as DNA: TGTGCCAGCAGACAGGGGAACCAGCCCCAGCATTTT. Translated: CASRQGNQPQHF. The V gene is TRBV6-5, the J gene TRBJ1-5; 7 bases align to TRBD1. Germline CDR1 reads MNHEY; CDR2 reads SVGAGI. CDR3 length: 12 amino acids. J gave up 7 bases and V 6 bases, and 3 bases lay outside the gene matches.

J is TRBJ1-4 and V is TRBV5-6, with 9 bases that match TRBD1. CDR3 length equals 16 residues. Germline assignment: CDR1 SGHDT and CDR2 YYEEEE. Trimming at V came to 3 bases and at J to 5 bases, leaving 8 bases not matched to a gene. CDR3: CASSSKTGGYNEKLFF. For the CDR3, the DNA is TGTGCCAGCAGCTCTAAGACAGGGGGATACAATGAAAAACTGTTTTTT. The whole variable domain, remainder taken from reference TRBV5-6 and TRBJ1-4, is DAGVTQSPTHLIKTRGQQVTLRCSPKSGHDTVSWYQQALGQGPQFIFQYYEEEERQRGNFPDRFSGHQFPNYSSELNVNALLLGDSALYLCASSSKTGGYNEKLFFGSGTQLSVL.

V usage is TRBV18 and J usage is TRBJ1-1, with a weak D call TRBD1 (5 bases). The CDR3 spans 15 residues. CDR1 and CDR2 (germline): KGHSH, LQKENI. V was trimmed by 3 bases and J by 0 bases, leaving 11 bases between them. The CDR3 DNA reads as TGTGCCAGCTCACCGCAGGGTCCCATGAACACTGAAGCTTTCTTT. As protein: CASSPQGPMNTEAFF.

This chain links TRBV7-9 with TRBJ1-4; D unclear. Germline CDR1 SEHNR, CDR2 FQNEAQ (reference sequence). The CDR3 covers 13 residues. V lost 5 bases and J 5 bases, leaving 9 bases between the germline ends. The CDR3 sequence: CASSGLGNEKLFF. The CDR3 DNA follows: TGTGCCAGCAGCGGGCTTGGAAATGAAAAACTGTTTTTT.

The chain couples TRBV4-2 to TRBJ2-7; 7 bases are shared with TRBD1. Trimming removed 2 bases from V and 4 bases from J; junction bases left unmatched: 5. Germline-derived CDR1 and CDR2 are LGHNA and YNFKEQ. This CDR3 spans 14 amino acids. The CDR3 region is CASSQTGDRYEQYF. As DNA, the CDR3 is TGTGCCAGCAGCCAAACAGGGGACCGGTACGAGCAGTACTTC.

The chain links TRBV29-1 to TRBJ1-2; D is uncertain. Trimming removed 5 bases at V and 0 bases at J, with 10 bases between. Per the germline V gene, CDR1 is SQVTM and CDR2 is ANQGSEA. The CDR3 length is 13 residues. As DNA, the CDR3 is TGCAGCGTTCGAATCCAGGCTAACTATGGCTACACCTTC. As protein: CSVRIQANYGYTF.

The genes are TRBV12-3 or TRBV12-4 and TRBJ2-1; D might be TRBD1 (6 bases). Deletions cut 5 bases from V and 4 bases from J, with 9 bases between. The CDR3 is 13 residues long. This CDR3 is CASSPDRYNEQFF. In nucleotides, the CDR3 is TGTGCCAGCAGTCCGGACAGATACAATGAGCAGTTCTTC.

CDR3 sequence: CASINYAGELDQPQHF. As DNA, the CDR3 is TGTGCCAGCATCAATTATGCTGGGGAGCTTGATCAGCCCCAGCATTTT. The chain has TRBV28 and TRBJ1-5; D gene ambiguous. V shed 7 bases and J shed 5 bases, with 21 bases lying between them. The CDR3 totals 16 residues. Germline-derived CDR1 and CDR2 are MDHEN and SYDVKM.

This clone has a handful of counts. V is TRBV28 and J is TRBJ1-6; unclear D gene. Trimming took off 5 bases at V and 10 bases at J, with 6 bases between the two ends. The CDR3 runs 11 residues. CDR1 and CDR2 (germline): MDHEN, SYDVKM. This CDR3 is CASSLESPLHF. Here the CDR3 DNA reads TGTGCCAGCAGTCTCGAGTCACCCCTCCACTTT. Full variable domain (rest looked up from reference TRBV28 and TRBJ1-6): DVKVTQSSRYLVKRTGEKVFLECVQDMDHENMFWYRQDPGLGLRLIYFSYDVKMKEKGDIPEGYSVSREKKERFSLILESASTNQTSMYLCASSLESPLHFGNGTRLTVT.